These T cell receptor beta chains were read from a single sample in a study of T-cell memory formation after mild COVID-19. Using its own MiXCR run on the 5' RACE reads, TCRdb lists one record per CDR3 protein. Among under 40,000 distinct CDR3 sequences, 6% to 7.5% were seen once, and the ten largest hold under 0.95%. What was sequenced was PBMCs or a T cell subset sorted from them (not recorded which). The receptors here all came from an adult who had mild COVID-19 (a few samples of this study predate the infection). Cell type and time point are not known. The conserved cysteine and the conserved F or W are not part of the CDR3 here.

CDR3 protein: ASSQGRTSGSSETQY; J gene: TRBJ2-5; V gene: TRBV3-1
CDR3 protein: ASSLGVWEGNYGYT; J gene: TRBJ1-2; V gene: TRBV7-8
CDR3 protein: ASSAFDPRGLAVDTQY; J gene: TRBJ2-3; V gene: TRBV7-6
CDR3 protein: SVEPSGMIYNEQF; J gene: TRBJ2-1; V gene: TRBV29-1
CDR3 protein: ASSTGTSGGPSDTQY; J gene: TRBJ2-3; V gene: TRBV11-3
CDR3 protein: ASSLYGVASGSHEQF; J gene: TRBJ2-1; V gene: TRBV7-6
CDR3 protein: SALKDSVHGNQPQH; J gene: TRBJ1-5; V gene: TRBV20-1
CDR3 protein: ASSGGGPPYGYT; J gene: TRBJ1-2; V gene: TRBV6-5
CDR3 protein: ASSPGGSPGGIQY; J gene: TRBJ2-4; V gene: TRBV7-2
CDR3 protein: ASRDREAGELF; J gene: TRBJ2-2; V gene: TRBV6-1
CDR3 protein: ASSLEGIEAF; J gene: TRBJ1-1; V gene: TRBV5-1
CDR3 protein: ATSLGSGGYNEQF; J gene: TRBJ2-1; V gene: TRBV15
CDR3 protein: ASSPRTGGGNQPQH; J gene: TRBJ1-5; V gene: TRBV19
CDR3 protein: AIWRQGDYEQY; J gene: TRBJ2-7; V gene: TRBV10-3
CDR3 protein: ASSLDHRAHQPQH; J gene: TRBJ1-5; V gene: TRBV12-3/TRBV12-4
CDR3 protein: ASSFFDRERGYT; J gene: TRBJ1-2; V gene: TRBV12-3/TRBV12-4
CDR3 protein: ASSPKSRTTDTQY; J gene: TRBJ2-3; V gene: TRBV12-3/TRBV12-4
CDR3 protein: ASSLRAGLAGSNEQF; J gene: TRBJ2-1; V gene: TRBV7-9
CDR3 protein: ATSDPTGSGNTIY; J gene: TRBJ1-3; V gene: TRBV24-1
CDR3 protein: ASSLSPAGGQETQY; J gene: TRBJ2-5; V gene: TRBV27
CDR3 protein: ASRPGEANTEAF; J gene: TRBJ1-1; V gene: TRBV6-5
CDR3 protein: ASSPGTQKETQY; J gene: TRBJ2-5; V gene: TRBV5-5
CDR3 protein: ASSLREGLETQY; J gene: TRBJ2-5; V gene: TRBV12-3/TRBV12-4
CDR3 protein: ASSLEGRQPQH; J gene: TRBJ1-5; V gene: TRBV11-2
CDR3 protein: ASSWGFVGSEQY; J gene: TRBJ2-7; V gene: TRBV12-3/TRBV12-4
CDR3 protein: SAAGPTDTQY; J gene: TRBJ2-3; V gene: TRBV20-1
CDR3 protein: ASSRGTGRDNEQF; J gene: TRBJ2-1; V gene: TRBV11-1
CDR3 protein: ASSLPNRGTQY; J gene: TRBJ2-5; V gene: TRBV11-2
CDR3 protein: ASGPGLLTGELF; J gene: TRBJ2-2; V gene: TRBV2
CDR3 protein: ASSGFNEQF; J gene: TRBJ2-1; V gene: TRBV6-1
CDR3 protein: ASSWGRSGAF; J gene: TRBJ1-1; V gene: TRBV5-6
CDR3 protein: ASSLQRDGGYEQY; J gene: TRBJ2-7; V gene: TRBV7-3
CDR3 protein: AISESPLQTQY; J gene: TRBJ2-5; V gene: TRBV10-3
CDR3 protein: ASSLRDRGTGELF; J gene: TRBJ2-2; V gene: TRBV5-4